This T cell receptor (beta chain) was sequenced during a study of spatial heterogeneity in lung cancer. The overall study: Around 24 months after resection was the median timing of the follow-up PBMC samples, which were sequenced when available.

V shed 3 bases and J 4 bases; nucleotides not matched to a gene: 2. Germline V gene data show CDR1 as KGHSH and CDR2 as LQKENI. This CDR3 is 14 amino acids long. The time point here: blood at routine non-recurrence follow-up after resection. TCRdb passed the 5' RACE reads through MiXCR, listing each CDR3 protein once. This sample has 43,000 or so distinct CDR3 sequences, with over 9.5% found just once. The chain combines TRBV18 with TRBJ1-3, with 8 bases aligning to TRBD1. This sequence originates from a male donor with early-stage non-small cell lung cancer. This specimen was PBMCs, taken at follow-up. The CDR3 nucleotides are TGTGCCAGCTCACCGGACAGGGTAGGAAACACCATATATTTT. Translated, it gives CASSPDRVGNTIYF.